These T cell receptor beta chains were read from a single sample in a study of OX40 agonist ivuxolimab in advanced cancers. The protocol was immunoSEQ multiplex PCR, while the TCRdb copy is restricted to in-frame clones and leaves out a portion. The sample has about 150,000 clones; more than 85% are singletons. The sequences come from CD4+ or CD8+ T cells sorted from blood, collected in a trial of the OX40 agonist ivuxolimab. These receptors were taken from an adult with an advanced solid tumor such as melanoma, head and neck, liver or kidney cancer. Each CDR3 is given with its conserved first and last residue. A D gene is named only where the DNA matches it firmly. The size field is filled for only some rows; it gives once, few, many or a size class.

TRBV29-1,TRBJ2-2,-,TRBD1,CSAGTGLTGELFF,TGCAGCGCGGGGACAGGGCTCACCGGGGAGCTGTTTTTT
TRBV7-8,TRBJ2-2,-,-,CASSLVGGANTGELFF,TGTGCCAGCAGCTTAGTAGGGGGGGCGAACACCGGGGAGCTGTTTTTT
TRBV10-1,TRBJ2-1,once,-,CASSGGGRADEQFF,TGCGCCAGCAGTGGGGGGGGCCGAGCGGATGAGCAGTTCTTC
TRBV5-4,TRBJ1-1,-,-,CASSFGGSPNTEAFF,TGTGCCAGCAGCTTCGGGGGTTCGCCTAACACTGAAGCTTTCTTT
TRBV7-3,TRBJ2-5,-,TRBD1,CASSLTGDGQETQYF,TGTGCCAGCAGCTTGACAGGGGATGGGCAAGAGACCCAGTACTTC
TRBV6-5,TRBJ1-2,-,TRBD1,CASSWTGALNYGYTF,TGTGCCAGCAGTTGGACAGGGGCACTTAACTATGGCTACACCTTC
TRBV4-2,TRBJ2-1,-,TRBD1,CASSPLTGHEQFF,TGTGCCAGCAGCCCGCTGACAGGGCATGAGCAGTTCTTC
TRBV25-1,TRBJ2-7,-,-,CASSSAPAWEQYF,TGTGCCAGCTCCTCTGCGCCCGCATGGGAGCAGTACTTC
TRBV25-1,TRBJ2-1,-,TRBD2,CASSEAGVDNEQFF,TGTGCCAGCAGTGAGGCGGGAGTAGACAATGAGCAGTTCTTC
TRBV19,TRBJ1-3,-,TRBD1,CASSRQGDGNTIYF,TGTGCCAGTAGTAGACAGGGAGACGGGAACACCATATATTTT
TRBV28,TRBJ1-3,-,-,CASLFDVSSGNTIYF,TGTGCCAGCCTTTTTGACGTTAGCTCTGGAAACACCATATATTTT
TRBV2,TRBJ1-3,-,-,CASRLGGDFRDRSGNTIYF,TGTGCCAGCAGGCTCGGGGGTGATTTTAGAGACAGGTCTGGAAACACCATATATTTT
TRBV9,TRBJ2-1,-,TRBD1,CASSLQGINEQFF,TGTGCCAGCAGCCTACAGGGGATCAATGAGCAGTTCTTC
TRBV19,TRBJ1-1,-,TRBD1,CASTPRQGKDTEAFF,TGTGCCAGTACCCCAAGACAGGGGAAGGACACTGAAGCTTTCTTT
TRBV11-1,TRBJ2-7,-,-,CASSSRTPGEQYF,TGTGCCAGCAGCTCGCGGACTCCGGGGGAGCAGTACTTC
TRBV6-5,TRBJ1-1,-,TRBD1,CASSYDRGRRDTEAFF,TGTGCCAGCAGTTACGACAGGGGGCGCCGGGACACTGAAGCTTTCTTT
TRBV5-1,TRBJ2-7,-,-,CASSLGAGLYEQYF,TGCGCCAGCAGCTTGGGGGCAGGGCTCTACGAGCAGTACTTC
TRBV7-2,TRBJ1-5,-,TRBD1,CASSLGGRRGQPQHF,TGTGCCAGCAGCTTAGGAGGGCGCAGGGGGCAGCCCCAGCATTTT
TRBV5-1,TRBJ2-5,-,-,CASSLGPYQETQYF,TGCGCCAGCAGCTTGGGACCGTACCAAGAGACCCAGTACTTC
TRBV7-9,TRBJ1-3,-,-,CASSLAGLSGNTIYF,TGTGCCAGCAGCTTAGCAGGGCTCTCTGGAAACACCATATATTTT
TRBV27,TRBJ2-5,-,-,CATRRLGETQYF,TGTGCCACCCGAAGGTTGGGAGAGACCCAGTACTTC
TRBV7-4,TRBJ1-1,-,-,CASSINGGAGEAFF,TGTGCCAGCAGCATAAATGGTGGGGCAGGTGAAGCTTTCTTT
TRBV5-1,TRBJ1-2,-,TRBD1,CASSFDRDYGYTF,TGCGCCAGCAGCTTTGACAGGGACTATGGCTACACCTTC
TRBV7-2,TRBJ2-7,-,-,CASSQTPSYEQYF,TGCGCCAGCAGCCAGACCCCAAGCTACGAGCAGTACTTC
TRBV4-3,TRBJ2-2,-,-,CASSQDVLSRATSTGELFF,TGCGCCAGCAGCCAAGATGTGCTGAGCAGGGCGACCTCCACCGGGGAGCTGTTTTTT
TRBV6-1,TRBJ2-3,-,-,CASSERPPPSTDTQYF,TGTGCCAGCAGTGAAAGGCCTCCACCTAGCACAGATACGCAGTATTTT
TRBV7-2,TRBJ2-7,once,TRBD2,CASSLPVLAGAPSGQYF,TGTGCCAGCAGCTTACCCGTTTTAGCGGGAGCGCCGTCCGGGCAGTACTTC
TRBV28,TRBJ2-2,-,-,CASLWAGGTGELFF,TGTGCCAGCCTTTGGGCAGGGGGGACCGGGGAGCTGTTTTTT